Each of the 30 T cell receptor beta chains below was sequenced from the same sample in a study of beta chain features in type 1 diabetes. All of the isolated RNA was reverse transcribed, so expressed TCRB transcripts were sequenced. Generated by immunoSEQ multiplex PCR, the TCRdb table keeps only in-frame clones and is missing some. Among over 500,000 clones listed, around a sixth were seen once. The sample consisted of naive CD4+ T cells from blood. The receptors were gathered from a man in his late teens or twenties in good health.

This clone was counted only a few times. This chain uses TRBV5-6 with TRBJ2-1; 10 bases line up with TRBD2. J gave up 7 bases and V 1 base, and 5 bases lay outside the gene matches. The CDR3 has 15 residues. Germline lookup yields CDR1 SGHDT and CDR2 YYEEEE. As DNA, the CDR3 is TGTGCCAGCAGCTTGCCTAGCGGGAGTCTGAATGAGCAGTTCTTC. This sequence encodes CASSLPSGSLNEQFF.

This clone was recorded many times. The chain recombines TRBV19 with TRBJ2-1; no definite D call. Germline lookup yields CDR1 LNHDA and CDR2 SQIVND (reference sequence). The CDR3 has 14 amino acids. Trimming took off 2 bases at V and 5 bases at J, with 10 bases between the two ends. This chain's CDR3 is CASSILSYNNEQFF. For the CDR3, the DNA is TGTGCCAGTAGTATACTGTCCTACAACAATGAGCAGTTCTTC.

This chain uses TRBV28 with TRBJ1-2, with TRBD1 as a possible D gene (5 bases). Germline CDR1 reads MDHEN; CDR2 reads SYDVKM. This CDR3 has 14 amino acids. V shed 1 base and J shed 6 bases, with 12 bases lying between them. The CDR3, as DNA: TGTGCCAGCAGTTTATCGTCCAGGGTTAATGGCTACACCTTC. It codes for CASSLSSRVNGYTF.

This chain links TRBV7-2 with TRBJ2-1, with 8 nucleotides matching TRBD1. V lost 8 bases, J lost 7 bases, and 10 bases stayed unmatched. The CDR3 is 14 amino acids. Germline-derived CDR1 and CDR2 are SGHTA and FQGNSA. CDR3 sequence reads: CASVERTGQNEQFF. In DNA form, the CDR3 reads TGTGCCAGCGTTGAGCGGACAGGGCAGAATGAGCAGTTCTTC.

Points on this clone: The sample carries other DNA sequences with the same CDR3. The chain has TRBV18 and TRBJ2-1, with D perhaps TRBD1 (5 bases). CDR1 and CDR2 (germline): KGHSH, LQKENI. V lost 4 bases and J lost 0, with 7 bases in between. The CDR3 loop spans 14 amino acids. CDR3 DNA: TGTGCCAGCTCACGGCAGGGCTCCTACAATGAGCAGTTCTTC. Translated, it gives CASSRQGSYNEQFF.

The chain recombines TRBV7-2 with TRBJ1-4; the D is unclear. Trimming took 3 bases from V and 10 from J, leaving 15 bases between them. Germline-derived CDR1 and CDR2 are SGHTA and FQGNSA. The CDR3 extends over 14 amino acids. The CDR3 bases are TGTGCCAGCAGCTTGGGCCCGGTCGTGGGAAAACTGTTTTTT. Its protein product is CASSLGPVVGKLFF.

V is TRBV5-1 and J is TRBJ2-5; 7 nucleotides align to TRBD1. After removal of 0 bases from V and 1 base from J, the junction contained 0 bases not matched to a gene. Germline V gene lookup returns CDR1 SGHRS and CDR2 YFSETQ. The CDR3 is 14 amino acids. The CDR3 spells CASSLGDSQETQYF. CDR3 bases: TGCGCCAGCAGCTTGGGGGACAGCCAAGAGACCCAGTACTTC.

This clone has a handful of counts. This rearrangement joins TRBV28 to TRBJ1-1; D remains unclear. Germline CDR1 is MDHEN and CDR2 is SYDVKM. The length of the CDR3 is 11 residues. V was clipped by 5 bases and J by 11 bases, with 12 bases between them. CDR3 region: CASSDPGRAFF. The CDR3 DNA reads as TGTGCCAGCAGTGATCCGGGCAGGGCTTTCTTT.

The chain carries TRBV28 and TRBJ2-7; 8 positions match TRBD1. The CDR3 consists of 15 residues. V lost 6 bases to trimming and J lost 4 bases; unmatched junction nucleotides: 11. Germline CDR1 reads MDHEN; CDR2 reads SYDVKM. The CDR3 DNA is TGTGCCAGCAGACCCAGGGGGCTAACCCCTTACGAGCAGTACTTC. It is translated as CASRPRGLTPYEQYF.

The chain has TRBV7-9 and TRBJ2-3; D is uncertain. This CDR3 region has 11 residues. Trimming shortened V by 3 bases and J by 9 bases, and 7 bases separated the two germline ends. Germline assignment: CDR1 SEHNR and CDR2 FQNEAQ (reference sequence). The CDR3 DNA follows: TGTGCCAGCAGCTTCCTTCCAACGCAGTATTTT. Amino acids: CASSFLPTQYF.

The chain uses TRBV19 and TRBJ1-5, with 8 bases lining up with TRBD1. The CDR3 has 20 residues. Germline CDR1 is LNHDA and CDR2 is SQIVND (reference sequence). Trimming at V came to 6 bases and at J to 6 bases, leaving 25 bases not matched to a gene. CDR3 residues: CASRKSRNRGSWWVIQPQHF. CDR3 DNA sequence: TGTGCCAGTAGGAAATCTAGGAACAGGGGGTCCTGGTGGGTTATTCAGCCCCAGCATTTT.

The V gene is TRBV6-5, the J gene TRBJ2-7; D gene uncertain. The CDR3 totals 14 residues. Germline V gene sequence: CDR1 MNHEY, CDR2 SVGAGI. V lost 5 bases and J 3 bases, leaving 14 bases between the germline ends. CDR3 in amino acids: CASSRFRGFYEQYF. The CDR3 nucleotides read TGTGCCAGCAGTAGATTTCGCGGTTTCTACGAGCAGTACTTC.

This clone was counted between two and nine times. The rearrangement joins TRBV13 to TRBJ2-2; 8 nucleotides align to TRBD1. This CDR3 is built from 16 residues. Germline V gene lookup returns CDR1 PRHDT and CDR2 FYEKMQ (reference sequence). V lost 5 bases and J lost 1; bases outside the gene matches: 6. Here the CDR3 DNA reads TGTGCCAGCAGCGTAAGGACAGGGCGGAACACCGGGGAGCTGTTTTTT. Protein product: CASSVRTGRNTGELFF.

The chain has TRBV10-2 and TRBJ1-2; D perhaps matches TRBD1 (5 bases). The V gene lost 4 bases and the J gene lost 3 bases, with 9 bases spanning the gap. CDR1 and CDR2 from the germline V gene are WSHSY and SAAADI. The CDR3 is 13 amino acids. CDR3 amino acids: CASSVQGDYGYTF. The CDR3 DNA is TGCGCCAGCAGTGTGCAGGGAGACTATGGCTACACCTTC.

CDR3 loop: CASRGFREKLFF. The CDR3, as DNA: TGTGCCAGCAGGGGGTTTCGAGAAAAACTGTTTTTT. The V and J genes are TRBV2 and TRBJ1-4, with no clear D. Germline loops: CDR1 SNHLY, CDR2 FYNNEI. The CDR3 has 12 residues. V was cut by 6 bases and J by 8 bases, with 10 bases left in between.

This sequence joins TRBV11-2 and TRBJ1-4; TRBD1 agrees at 8 bases. Trimming took 4 bases from V and 12 from J; bases not matched to a gene: 10. Germline-derived CDR1 and CDR2 are SGHAT and FQNNGV. The CDR3 is 14 residues long. Here the CDR3 reads CASSSGQGIIELFF. The CDR3 region has the DNA TGTGCCAGCAGCTCAGGACAGGGCATCATAGAACTGTTTTTT.

The table lists this clone with a few counts. The rearrangement links TRBV19 to TRBJ2-5; D is unresolved. The germline V gene encodes CDR1 LNHDA and CDR2 SQIVND (reference sequence). The CDR3 runs 12 residues. V was shortened by 5 bases and J by 0 bases, with 4 bases between the two germline ends. The CDR3, as DNA: TGTGCCAGTAGTTACTACCAAGAGACCCAGTACTTC. Translated: CASSYYQETQYF.

The V call is TRBV29-1, the J call TRBJ1-2; TRBD1 matches at 9 bases. The V segment lost 3 bases and the J segment 4 bases; nucleotides outside the gene matches: 3. CDR3 length: 13 amino acids. Germline values: CDR1 SQVTM, CDR2 ANQGSEA. CDR3 sequence reads: CSVEGQGSYGYTF. Written as DNA, the CDR3 is TGCAGCGTTGAGGGACAGGGTTCCTATGGCTACACCTTC.

The rearrangement uses TRBV11-2 and TRBJ2-1; no reliable D call. Per germline, CDR1 SGHAT and CDR2 FQNNGV. This CDR3 is 12 amino acids long. V lost 6 bases and J lost 5, with 8 bases in between. The CDR3 DNA follows: TGTGCCAGCAGATCCCAGGACAATGAGCAGTTCTTC. It codes for CASRSQDNEQFF.

The chain couples TRBV10-3 to TRBJ2-7; D tentatively reads TRBD1 or TRBD2 (5 bases each). CDR1 is ENHRY, CDR2 SYGVKD, per germline. This CDR3 spans 15 amino acids. Trimming removed 5 bases at V and 12 bases at J, with 26 bases between. Written as DNA, the CDR3 is TGTGCCATCAGTCCCCCCGGGGCTAGGACGTCCTCTCGGTACTTC. Protein sequence: CAISPPGARTSSRYF.

This clone was found a few times. This sample also contains other DNA sequences that code for the same CDR3. The genes are TRBV5-1 and TRBJ2-5; D not certain. The CDR3 contains 12 residues. V lost 0 bases and J 5 bases, leaving 5 bases between the germline ends. Germline lookup yields CDR1 SGHRS and CDR2 YFSETQ. The CDR3 loop is CASSLDGETQYF. The DNA of the CDR3 is TGCGCCAGCAGCTTGGACGGGGAGACCCAGTACTTC.

This sequence joins TRBV5-5 and TRBJ2-7, with D perhaps matching TRBD1 (6 bases). Germline CDR1 SGHKS, CDR2 YYEKEE (reference sequence). V lost 5 bases to trimming and J lost 1 base, with 16 bases between them. This CDR3 spans 15 amino acids. Here the CDR3 reads CASRVTGSTSYEQYF. The CDR3 DNA is TGTGCCAGCAGGGTAACAGGGTCAACATCCTACGAGCAGTACTTC.

CDR3 sequence: CASSPRGNSAYNEQFF. The CDR3 DNA reads TGTGCCAGCAGCCCAAGAGGGAATAGCGCCTACAATGAGCAGTTCTTC. The rearrangement links TRBV4-2 to TRBJ2-1, with D maybe TRBD2 (5 bases). Germline V lookup: CDR1 LGHNA, CDR2 YNFKEQ. The CDR3 length is 16 residues. Trimming shortened V by 4 bases and J by 2 bases, and 15 bases separated the two germline ends.

The chain links TRBV4-2 to TRBJ2-7, with 10 bases fitting TRBD2. Looked up from germline, CDR1 is LGHNA and CDR2 is YNFKEQ. This CDR3 spans 14 amino acids. The trim removed 0 bases at V and 10 bases at J, leaving 6 bases unmatched. In DNA form, the CDR3 reads TGTGCCAGCAGCCAAGATTTGCTAGCGGGAGTACAGTACTTC. It is translated as CASSQDLLAGVQYF.

J is TRBJ1-4 and V is TRBV5-1, with TRBD1 matching 7 bases. This CDR3 comprises 14 residues. CDR1 is SGHRS and CDR2 is YFSETQ in the germline V gene. V shed 4 bases and J 3 bases; nucleotides not matched to a gene: 3. Here the CDR3 reads CASSPGTANEKLFF. The DNA of the CDR3 is TGCGCCAGCAGCCCCGGGACAGCTAATGAAAAACTGTTTTTT.

Only a few counts were recorded for this clone. The V gene is TRBV19, the J gene TRBJ2-3, with D unclear. Germline CDR1 reads LNHDA; CDR2 reads SQIVND (reference sequence). V dropped 5 bases and J dropped 3 bases, with 6 bases sitting between them. The CDR3 spans 12 residues. The CDR3 spells CASSPRTDTQYF. The CDR3 coding sequence is TGTGCCAGTAGTCCCCGGACAGATACGCAGTATTTT.

This clone was observed a handful of times. The same CDR3 is also encoded by other DNA sequences in this sample. The rearrangement joins TRBV7-9 to TRBJ2-3; the D gene could be TRBD1 or TRBD2 (6 bases each). The V end lost 5 bases, the J end lost 2 bases, and 17 bases lay between the germline ends. The CDR3 length is 16 residues. Germline V gives CDR1 SEHNR, CDR2 FQNEAQ (reference sequence). The chain's CDR3 is CASSPLKGGNTDTQYF. In DNA, the CDR3 is TGTGCCAGCAGCCCTTTAAAAGGGGGGAACACAGATACGCAGTATTTT.

About this clone: A junction boundary mismatches the germline segment, possibly from a read error. The chain employs TRBV4-3 and TRBJ2-4; D may be TRBD2 (6 bases). Germline CDR1 and CDR2: LGHNA and YSLEER. The CDR3 length is 16 residues. In nucleotides, the CDR3 is TGCTCCAGCAGCCAAGTTGTCAGCGGGCCGAAAAACATTCAGTACTTC. Translation gives CSSSQVVSGPKNIQYF.

The chain has TRBV10-3 and TRBJ1-2, with D possibly matching TRBD1 (5 bases). Germline CDR1 reads ENHRY; CDR2 reads SYGVKD. The CDR3 totals 15 residues. The germline V and J ends were trimmed by 2 bases and 2 bases, with 12 bases remaining between them. The CDR3 DNA follows: TGTGCCATCAGTGAGGGGTGGAAGGGGAACTATGGCTACACCTTC. Translating it yields CAISEGWKGNYGYTF.

This chain uses TRBV4-3 with TRBJ2-7; 12 bases match TRBD2. The V gene's germline CDR1 is LGHNA and CDR2 YSLEER. The CDR3 consists of 16 residues. Unmatched junction bases numbered 3, after V lost 1 base and J lost 2 bases. CDR3 DNA sequence: TGCGCCAGCAGCCAAGGGGCTAGCGGGAGGGCCTACGAGCAGTACTTC. It translates to CASSQGASGRAYEQYF.